This is a list of T cell receptor beta chains from one sample in a study of cytomegalovirus exposure and HLA in healthy donors. Produced via immunoSEQ multiplex PCR; TCRdb's table is partial and in-frame only. This sample yields fewer than 250,000 clones, of which roughly 83% are seen a single time; over 13% belongs to the top ten. Sequences were obtained from PBMCs. These receptors were collected from a woman between 25 and 40 years old in good health and CMV-seropositive. Each CDR3 is given with its conserved first and last residue. The size of a clone is reported for some rows only, either as once, few or many, or as a class for expanded clones.

TRBV30	TRBJ1-4	NA	CAWSVRDRGNEKLFF
TRBV14	TRBJ2-3	NA	CASSHPGADTQYF
TRBV7-3	TRBJ2-1	NA	CASSLTGGDNHNEQFF
TRBV5-1	TRBJ2-1	NA	CASSLKGRGPRDEQFF
TRBV27	TRBJ2-1	NA	CASSLVGLYNEQFF
TRBV7-9	TRBJ2-5	NA	CASSPRTGGAETQYF
TRBV10-1	TRBJ2-7	NA	CASSRRVGEQYF
TRBV27	TRBJ1-2	NA	CASSAGTEINYGYTF
TRBV5-1	TRBJ2-3	NA	CASSTPGLAKNTDTQYF
TRBV14	TRBJ2-7	NA	CASSRRTSGVSSYEQYF
TRBV27	TRBJ2-2	NA	CASEQGTMNTGELFF
TRBV9	TRBJ2-1	NA	CASSVSLAENNEQFF
TRBV28	TRBJ2-7	NA	CASSFLGSSYEQYF
TRBV7-9	TRBJ2-7	few	CASSLSYEQYF
TRBV6-5	TRBJ2-5	NA	CASSYSQKETQYF
TRBV11-3	TRBJ1-1	NA	CASSFPHRNTEAFF
TRBV27	TRBJ2-3	NA	CASSQRLAGESHTQYF
TRBV30	TRBJ2-1	once	CAWSGEVSSYNEQFF
TRBV19	TRBJ1-1	NA	CASMGGWPEAFF
TRBV30	TRBJ2-3	NA	CAWSSGAGDTQYF
TRBV13	TRBJ2-7	NA	CASSQPGVGGEQYF
TRBV29-1	TRBJ2-6	once	CSALGGAPPGANVLTF
TRBV4-3	TRBJ2-1	NA	CASSHSGATYYNEQFF
TRBV27	TRBJ2-1	NA	CASSWTGNEQFF
TRBV4-1	TRBJ2-5	NA	CASSQVLRKDGETQYF
TRBV7-8	TRBJ2-7	NA	CASSLEGLAGVVHEQYF
TRBV7-9	TRBJ2-2	NA	CASSPRLAGASGELFF
TRBV7-9	TRBJ1-2	once	CASSFDQVLDYGYTF
TRBV5-8	TRBJ2-2	once	CASSFPTSGMDTGELFF
TRBV5-1	TRBJ2-3	NA	CASSLDPGAADTQYF
TRBV9	TRBJ2-7	NA	CASSDPGQGTYEQYF
TRBV20-1	TRBJ2-7	NA	CSARIGYEQYF
TRBV30	TRBJ2-7	NA	CAWGIGLYEQYF
TRBV28	TRBJ2-7	NA	CASSLVRGGSYEQYF
TRBV15	TRBJ2-1	NA	CATSGSPGNEQFF
TRBV7-6	TRBJ2-3	few	CASSLGPTDTQYF
TRBV5-1	TRBJ2-1	few	CASSPGQGNEQFF
TRBV27	TRBJ2-5	NA	CASRGNNQETQYF
TRBV6-5	TRBJ2-5	NA	CASSYSRGQETQYF
TRBV28	TRBJ1-2	NA	CASSLWGGYGYTF
TRBV9	TRBJ1-2	NA	CASSQGGDGYTF
TRBV11-3	TRBJ1-2	NA	CASSQTSTGSGGYTF
TRBV2	TRBJ1-2	NA	CASSGGRTYGYTF
TRBV19	TRBJ1-5	NA	CASRGSSGAPQHF
TRBV2	TRBJ1-5	few	CASSAWDRSQPQHF
TRBV19	TRBJ2-1	few	CASLGTSGLTYNEQFF
TRBV11-2	TRBJ2-7	NA	CASSLGADSYEQYF
TRBV2	TRBJ1-2	NA	CASSDVFERSYGYTF
TRBV6-5	TRBJ2-5	NA	CASSYSPGAAETQYF
TRBV5-1	TRBJ2-7	NA	CASTAGANYEQYF
TRBV6-5	TRBJ1-2	NA	CASRTGTGNGYTF
TRBV7-9	TRBJ1-2	few	CASSPYGDSVGYTF
TRBV29-1	TRBJ2-3	NA	CSVVRFTSTDTQYF